The rows below give T cell receptor beta chains drawn from one sample of a study of cytotoxic CD8 clonotypes in ibrutinib-treated CLL. The protocol was immunoSEQ multiplex PCR, while the TCRdb copy is restricted to in-frame clones and leaves out a portion. The profile shows about 150,000 clones, 75% to 85% of them singletons. The specimen comprised PBMCs, sampled after 12 months of ibrutinib treatment. The source of these receptors is a human donor with chronic lymphocytic leukemia. Each CDR3 is given with its conserved first and last residue. D genes are given only for firm matches. Not every row has a clone size; where given, it reads once, few, many or a size class.

j_call	d_call	v_call	clone_size	cdr3_nt	cdr3_aa
TRBJ2-7	-	TRBV6-1	-	TGTGCCGCATCGCGCGACTACGAGCAGTACTTC	CAASRDYEQYF
TRBJ1-1	TRBD1	TRBV4-1	-	TGCGCCAGCAAGGCGGGCAGGGGGAATTTTAACACTGAAGCTTTCTTT	CASKAGRGNFNTEAFF
TRBJ2-6	-	TRBV6-1	once	TGTGCCAGCAGCGGTTGGGAATCTGGGGCCAACGTCCTGACTTTC	CASSGWESGANVLTF
TRBJ2-7	TRBD1	TRBV28	few	TGTGCCAGCAGCCCTTACAGGGGGCCTACCTACGAGCAGTACTTC	CASSPYRGPTYEQYF
TRBJ2-4	TRBD1	TRBV6-5	-	TGTGCCAGCAGCACAGGGGTGGGCAAAAACATTCAGTACTTC	CASSTGVGKNIQYF
TRBJ2-5	-	TRBV29-1	-	TGCAGCGTTATTGGGCAGAGATTGGAGACCCAGTACTTC	CSVIGQRLETQYF
TRBJ1-1	TRBD1	TRBV2	-	TGTGCCAGCAGAAGACAGGGTTTGACTGAAGCTTTCTTT	CASRRQGLTEAFF
TRBJ2-5	TRBD1	TRBV2	-	TGTGCCAGCAGCTTAGGACAGGAAGAGACCCAGTACTTC	CASSLGQEETQYF
TRBJ2-5	TRBD2	TRBV9	-	TGTGCCAGCAGCGTAGGAAAACTAGCGGGAGAAGACCAAGAGACCCAGTACTTC	CASSVGKLAGEDQETQYF
TRBJ1-4	-	TRBV25-1	-	TGTGCCAGCAGTGAATGGGTGGAGCCGGAAAAACTGTTTTTT	CASSEWVEPEKLFF
TRBJ1-2	-	TRBV18	-	TGTGCCAGCTCACCCAAGGCAGAGGGCTATGGCTACACCTTC	CASSPKAEGYGYTF
TRBJ2-3	TRBD2	TRBV5-1	-	TGCGCCAGCAGCTTGGCCCCTCCGGGACTAGCGGAACCTGTGGGGACGCAGTATTTT	CASSLAPPGLAEPVGTQYF
TRBJ2-3	-	TRBV4-3	-	TGCGCCAGCAGCCGCTGGGTGTGGAATACGCAGTATTTT	CASSRWVWNTQYF
TRBJ2-3	TRBD2	TRBV27	-	TGTGCCAGCAGCCCTCTAGCGGGGGGCACAGATACGCAGTATTTT	CASSPLAGGTDTQYF
TRBJ2-3	TRBD2	TRBV7-9	few	TGTGCCAGCTGTACTAGCGGGGCAGATACGCAGTATTTT	CASCTSGADTQYF
TRBJ2-7	TRBD1	TRBV30	-	TGTGCCTGGAGTGTAATCTATTTGAGGACAGGGGTCGAGCAGTACTTC	CAWSVIYLRTGVEQYF
TRBJ2-5	-	TRBV2	-	TGTGCCAGCAGTGAGGAGGGAACCCAGTACTTC	CASSEEGTQYF